This T cell receptor beta chain was found in a study of cytomegalovirus exposure and HLA in healthy donors. Primers: 60 Vbeta forward and 13 Jbeta reverse. Profiling relied on immunoSEQ multiplex PCR, and the TCRdb table lists in-frame clones only, not all of them. The table records a few hundred thousand clones, 80% of them present only once. Trimming took off 0 bases at V and 3 bases at J, with 9 bases between the two ends. CDR1 is LGHNA and CDR2 is YNFKEQ in the germline V gene. CDR3 length: 15 residues. The V gene is TRBV4-2, the J gene TRBJ1-5; D is perhaps TRBD1 (5 bases). The clonotype was recovered from a girl aged 2-10 years in good health and CMV-seronegative. Sequenced sample: PBMCs. CDR3 loop: CASSQDMGLNQPQHF. CDR3 nucleotides: TGTGCCAGCAGCCAAGATATGGGACTCAATCAGCCCCAGCATTTT.